This TCR beta chain originates from a study of blood T cell repertoires in COVID-19. Study summary: Collection of acute and convalescent COVID-19 samples took place in the United States, Italy and Spain. T cells, B-cell-depleted T cells, or PBMCs provided the cDNA or gDNA that served as material.

Original methodology: The authors estimated nucleated cell counts from reference gene primer amplification. The data were produced by immunoSEQ multiplex PCR, yet TCRdb's version contains in-frame clones alone and is incomplete. V and J calls and clone size come straight from that table; D and trimming were deduced from the DNA. The sample yields some 48,000 clones, roughly 85% seen once. The source of this sequence is a woman of 80 years or more with acute or convalescent COVID-19. The sequencing input was peripheral blood.

The CDR3 loop is CASSILSGGQGDTQYF. The CDR3 DNA reads as TGTGCCAGCAGCATACTTAGCGGGGGGCAGGGCGATACGCAGTATTTT. This chain uses TRBV5-6 with TRBJ2-3; 10 bases match TRBD2. Trimming cost V 4 bases and J 6 bases; bases outside gene matches: 11. Germline CDR1 and CDR2: SGHDT and YYEEEE. The CDR3 has 16 residues.